This T cell receptor beta chain was identified in a study of T cells in narcolepsy. Clones were read by immunoSEQ multiplex PCR, and TCRdb kept only the in-frame ones, dropping some. Of 27,000 or so clones listed, roughly 82% are singletons. CDR3 length: 12 amino acids. Germline values: CDR1 MNHNS, CDR2 SASEGT. The V end was cut by 9 bases, the J end by 0 bases, with 9 bases between. The sequenced material came from CD45RA- memory CD4+ T cells from PBMCs. The chain has TRBV6-1 and TRBJ2-7; no reliable D call. The TCR originated in a human donor with narcolepsy. The CDR3 sequence: CASWAYSYEQYF. DNA for the CDR3: TGTGCCAGTTGGGCCTACTCCTACGAGCAGTACTTC.